Each of the 28 T cell receptor beta chains below was sequenced from the same sample in a study of blood T cell repertoires in COVID-19. Using immunoSEQ multiplex PCR, the repertoire was profiled, and TCRdb retains in-frame clones only, with some absent. The sample includes about 220,000 clones, roughly nine tenths of them seen just once. Sequencing used peripheral blood. All receptors derive from a man aged 40-49 years with acute or convalescent COVID-19.

This clone was observed once. This rearrangement joins TRBV6-2 or TRBV6-3 to TRBJ1-1; D gene unclear. Germline V gene sequence: CDR1 MNHEY, CDR2 SVGEGT. CDR3 length: 13 residues. The V and J ends lost 1 base and 0 bases respectively, with 3 bases between them. The CDR3 reads CASSYFMNTEAFF. The CDR3, as DNA: TGTGCCAGCAGTTACTTCATGAACACTGAAGCTTTCTTT.

V gene TRBV4-2 combines with J gene TRBJ2-3, with 11 bases aligning to TRBD2. This CDR3 spans 20 amino acids. V gave up 0 bases and J gave up 3 bases; unmatched junction bases: 14. Germline CDR1 is LGHNA and CDR2 is YNFKEQ. CDR3 nucleotide sequence: TGTGCCAGCAGCCAAGAAAGGGGGGATAGCGGGAGGGGATATACAGATACGCAGTATTTT. Its protein product is CASSQERGDSGRGYTDTQYF.

The chain combines TRBV10-2 with TRBJ1-5; weak D call: TRBD1 (6 bases). CDR1 is WSHSY and CDR2 is SAAADI in the germline V gene. Trimming left V 7 bases short and J 2 bases short, with 18 bases between. This CDR3 contains 16 residues. CDR3 sequence: CASNPRGAEGNQPQHF. The CDR3, as DNA: TGCGCCAGCAACCCCCGGGGGGCGGAGGGCAATCAGCCCCAGCATTTT.

The chain has TRBV19 and TRBJ2-7, with a tentative D call TRBD2 (7 bases). CDR3 size: 15 residues. CDR1 is LNHDA and CDR2 is SQIVND in the germline V gene (reference sequence). V was shortened by 6 bases and J by 0 bases, with 15 bases between the two germline ends. CDR3 sequence: CASSAGAGHSYEQYF. The CDR3 DNA is TGTGCCAGTAGCGCGGGGGCAGGTCACTCCTACGAGCAGTACTTC.

The chain links TRBV19 to TRBJ2-2; D remains unclear. Trimming shortened V by 3 bases and J by 4 bases, and 12 bases separated the two germline ends. There are 15 residues in the CDR3. Germline CDR1 is LNHDA and CDR2 is SQIVND (reference sequence). CDR3 amino acids: CASSIDWASTGELFF. DNA for the CDR3: TGTGCCAGTAGTATCGATTGGGCATCCACCGGGGAGCTGTTTTTT.

V is TRBV5-6 and J is TRBJ2-1, with 8 positions matching TRBD2. The V gene end was trimmed by 0 bases and the J gene end by 9 bases; junction bases not matched to a gene: 5. Germline V gene data show CDR1 as SGHDT and CDR2 as YYEEEE. CDR3 size: 14 residues. The CDR3 nucleotides are TGTGCCAGCAGCTTGGGGACTAGCTCAACTGAGCAGTTCTTC. Protein product: CASSLGTSSTEQFF. Based on the CDR3 plus reference TRBV5-6 and TRBJ2-1, the full variable domain is DAGVTQSPTHLIKTRGQQVTLRCSPKSGHDTVSWYQQALGQGPQFIFQYYEEEERQRGNFPDRFSGHQFPNYSSELNVNALLLGDSALYLCASSLGTSSTEQFFGPGTRLTVL.

This clone was recorded once. This chain links TRBV27 with TRBJ1-3; unclear D gene. Germline V gene lookup returns CDR1 MNHEY and CDR2 SMNVEV (reference sequence). The CDR3 is 14 residues long. Trimming removed 7 bases from V and 7 bases from J, with 17 bases in between. CDR3 sequence: CASKTSRGGNTIYF. The CDR3, as DNA: TGTGCCAGCAAGACTTCTCGCGGCGGGAACACCATATATTTT.

There are a few counts of this clone. The chain joins TRBV6-5 to TRBJ2-6; D is possibly TRBD1 (5 bases). The CDR3 is made up of 14 amino acids. The germline gives CDR1 MNHEY, CDR2 SVGAGI. V shed 10 bases and J shed 2 bases, with 12 bases lying between them. CDR3 in DNA: TGTGCCACCAGGGCGGCCCCTGGGGCCAACGTCCTGACTTTC. This gives the protein CATRAAPGANVLTF.

The rearrangement uses TRBV2 and TRBJ2-3; maybe TRBD2 (6 bases). Per germline, CDR1 SNHLY and CDR2 FYNNEI. This CDR3 comprises 15 residues. Trimming pared 6 bases from V and 3 bases from J, leaving 16 bases between. Written as DNA, the CDR3 is TGTGCCAGCAGCCCCAGACTAGGTCAGACAGATACGCAGTATTTT. Amino acid sequence: CASSPRLGQTDTQYF.

The CDR3 spells CASSPSSGGNGGELFF. The CDR3 region has the DNA TGTGCCAGCAGCCCGTCTAGCGGGGGGAACGGCGGGGAGCTGTTTTTT. This chain connects TRBV7-6 to TRBJ2-2, with 11 bases lining up with TRBD2. The CDR3 covers 16 residues. Germline assignment: CDR1 SGHVS and CDR2 FNYEAQ. With V trimmed by 5 bases and J by 7 bases, 9 bases remained unmatched.

The gene calls are TRBV27 and TRBJ1-4; weak D call: TRBD1 (5 bases). V was trimmed by 4 bases and J by 6 bases, leaving 15 bases between them. The CDR3 length is 15 residues. In germline, CDR1 is MNHEY, CDR2 SMNVEV (reference sequence). CDR3 amino acids: CASSSPLTGDEKLFF. In DNA, the CDR3 is TGTGCCAGCAGTTCTCCTCTGACGGGGGATGAAAAACTGTTTTTT.

The chain has TRBV28 and TRBJ1-2, with D uncertain. Germline V lookup: CDR1 MDHEN, CDR2 SYDVKM. The V gene lost 3 bases and the J gene lost 3 bases, with 5 bases spanning the gap. This CDR3 has 12 residues. The CDR3 is CASSLTDYGYTF. Written as DNA, the CDR3 is TGTGCCAGCAGTTTGACTGACTATGGCTACACCTTC.

This clone was picked up a small number of times. This chain connects TRBV3-1 (or the pseudogene TRBV3-2) to TRBJ2-3, with D possibly being TRBD2 (5 bases). CDR1 LGHDT and CDR2 YNNKEL come from the germline V gene (reference sequence). V lost 1 base, J lost 3 bases, and 14 bases lay in between. The CDR3 has 16 residues. In DNA form, the CDR3 reads TGTGCCAGCAGCCAAGCCAACCTAGCAAGTACAGATACGCAGTATTTT. Translating it yields CASSQANLASTDTQYF.

The chain employs TRBV5-6 and TRBJ1-6; the match to TRBD1 covers 9 bases. The V gene end was trimmed by 2 bases and the J gene end by 5 bases; junction bases not matched to a gene: 2. The germline V gene has CDR1 SGHDT and CDR2 YYEEEE. The CDR3 runs 15 residues. CDR3 region: CASSLQGAHNSPLHF. The CDR3 DNA is TGTGCCAGCAGCTTACAGGGGGCGCATAATTCACCCCTCCACTTT. Together with reference TRBV5-6 and TRBJ1-6, the CDR3 gives the full variable domain: DAGVTQSPTHLIKTRGQQVTLRCSPKSGHDTVSWYQQALGQGPQFIFQYYEEEERQRGNFPDRFSGHQFPNYSSELNVNALLLGDSALYLCASSLQGAHNSPLHFGNGTRLTVT.

The chain carries TRBV29-1 and TRBJ1-1, with unresolved D. Trimming removed 4 bases from V and 2 bases from J, with 11 bases in between. The CDR3 runs to 13 residues. Germline V lookup: CDR1 SQVTM, CDR2 ANQGSEA. As DNA, the CDR3 is TGCAGCGTTGCCTGGGAGCCCAACACTGAAGCTTTCTTT. The encoded protein is CSVAWEPNTEAFF. Full variable domain (missing parts from reference TRBV29-1 and TRBJ1-1): SAVISQKPSRDICQRGTSLTIQCQVDSQVTMMFWYRQQPGQSLTLIATANQGSEATYESGFVIDKFPISRPNLTFSTLTVSNMSPEDSSIYLCSVAWEPNTEAFFGQGTRLTVV.

V usage is TRBV7-3 and J usage is TRBJ2-3; 11 nucleotides match TRBD1. There are 18 residues in the CDR3. CDR1 is SGHTA and CDR2 is FQGTGA in the germline V gene. V lost 5 bases to trimming and J lost 4 bases; unmatched junction nucleotides: 14. CDR3 in amino acids: CASSPGTGGTTMPDTQYF. CDR3 DNA: TGTGCCAGCAGCCCGGGGACAGGGGGTACGACAATGCCAGATACGCAGTATTTT.

The genes are TRBV5-1 and TRBJ1-2, with 8 bases identical to TRBD1. The germline gives CDR1 SGHRS, CDR2 YFSETQ. The CDR3 extends over 13 amino acids. Trimming took 4 bases from V and 6 from J; bases not matched to a gene: 5. The CDR3 DNA reads as TGCGCCAGCAGCAAAGGACAGGGACATGGCTACACCTTC. Amino acid sequence: CASSKGQGHGYTF.

The rearrangement joins TRBV11-2 to TRBJ2-5; 8 bases map to TRBD2. The V gene's germline CDR1 is SGHAT and CDR2 FQNNGV. The CDR3 length is 17 residues. With V trimmed by 8 bases and J by 4 bases, 18 bases remained unmatched. This CDR3 is CASVHVSGGAGGETQYF. The CDR3 DNA reads as TGTGCCAGCGTACATGTCTCGGGAGGGGCAGGCGGAGAGACCCAGTACTTC.

A few counts support this clone. The V gene is TRBV30, the J gene TRBJ1-6, with a weak D call TRBD1 (6 bases). This CDR3 contains 16 residues. V shed 5 bases and J shed 8 bases, with 22 bases lying between them. Looked up from germline, CDR1 is GTSNPN and CDR2 is SVGIG (reference sequence). The DNA of the CDR3 is TGTGCCTGGGTACTCGGGGGGCGAAATGCCCATTCACCCCTCCACTTT. Encoded protein: CAWVLGGRNAHSPLHF. Looking up the rest from reference TRBV30 and TRBJ1-6 gives the full variable domain: SQTIHQWPATLVQPVGSPLSLECTVEGTSNPNLYWYRQAAGRGLQLLFYSVGIGQISSEVPQNLSASRPQDRQFILSSKKLLLSDSGFYLCAWVLGGRNAHSPLHFGNGTRLTVT.

The rearrangement links TRBV4-2 to TRBJ2-2; 8 bases match TRBD2. The V and J ends lost 0 bases and 6 bases, in that order; junction bases with no gene match: 6. Germline V lookup: CDR1 LGHNA, CDR2 YNFKEQ. This CDR3 is built from 16 residues. The chain's CDR3 is CASSQEPGGTPGELFF. In DNA, the CDR3 is TGTGCCAGCAGCCAAGAACCGGGAGGGACGCCCGGGGAGCTGTTTTTT.

The gene calls are TRBV2 and TRBJ1-2; possible D gene TRBD1, 6 bases. This CDR3 is 13 amino acids long. Per the germline V gene, CDR1 is SNHLY and CDR2 is FYNNEI. V gave up 7 bases and J gave up 4 bases, with 13 bases separating them. The DNA for the CDR3 is TGTGCCAGCACTTACGGACAGAGCTATGGCTACACCTTC. Protein sequence: CASTYGQSYGYTF.

J is TRBJ2-1 and V is TRBV11-3; 11 bases agree with TRBD2. The CDR3 totals 16 residues. V dropped 5 bases and J dropped 0; count of bases not matched to a gene: 3. Germline V gene sequence: CDR1 SGHNT, CDR2 YENEEA. CDR3 sequence: CASSNGLAGSYNEQFF. In DNA, the CDR3 is TGTGCCAGCAGCAACGGACTAGCGGGCTCCTACAATGAGCAGTTCTTC.

The V gene is TRBV7-2, the J gene TRBJ2-1, with TRBD2 matching over 10 bases. This CDR3 is 15 amino acids long. Germline V gives CDR1 SGHTA, CDR2 FQGNSA. Trimming took 8 bases from V and 4 from J; bases not matched to a gene: 8. The CDR3 nucleotides read TGTGCCAGCGGGCTCAGCGGGGGGGATTACAATGAGCAGTTCTTC. Encoded protein: CASGLSGGDYNEQFF.

This chain joins TRBV12-3 or TRBV12-4 and TRBJ2-2; D is perhaps TRBD2 (6 bases). CDR3 length equals 13 residues. V shed 6 bases and J shed 7 bases, with 12 bases lying between them. CDR3 bases: TGTGCCAGCAGGGGGGGTTGGATCGGGGAGCTGTTTTTT. Protein: CASRGGWIGELFF.

As concerns this clone: The same CDR3 can be traced to other DNA sequences in this sample. The chain has TRBV7-9 and TRBJ1-5, with D perhaps TRBD1 (6 bases). CDR3 size: 15 residues. Germline values: CDR1 SEHNR, CDR2 FQNEAQ (reference sequence). Deletions cut 5 bases from V and 1 base from J, with 12 bases between. This CDR3 reads CASSPGGGSNQPQHF. CDR3 nucleotide sequence: TGTGCCAGCAGCCCGGGGGGCGGAAGCAATCAGCCCCAGCATTTT.

The chain joins TRBV19 to TRBJ2-2; D might be TRBD1 (6 bases). V dropped 1 base and J dropped 8 bases, with 11 bases sitting between them. Looked up from germline, CDR1 is LNHDA and CDR2 is SQIVND (reference sequence). There are 14 residues in the CDR3. The CDR3, as DNA: TGTGCCAGTAGTATAGGTACAGGGATGGGGGAGCTGTTTTTT. This sequence encodes CASSIGTGMGELFF.

This sequence joins TRBV29-1 and TRBJ2-3; D unresolved. Germline-derived CDR1 and CDR2 are SQVTM and ANQGSEA. This CDR3 is built from 14 residues. V was cut by 4 bases and J by 6 bases, with 17 bases left in between. The CDR3 DNA reads as TGCAGCGTTGCCACGATTGACCTGACTGATACGCAGTATTTT. Residues: CSVATIDLTDTQYF.

The chain couples TRBV28 to TRBJ1-2; D uncertain. Germline CDR1 and CDR2: MDHEN and SYDVKM. This CDR3 spans 13 amino acids. V was shortened by 6 bases and J by 8 bases, with 16 bases between the two germline ends. CDR3 loop: CASRLGVPGGYTF. The CDR3 DNA follows: TGTGCCAGCAGGCTCGGGGTACCGGGGGGCTACACCTTC.